These T cell receptor beta chains were read from a single sample in a study of neurological immune-mediated disorders. In TCRdb, the 5' RACE reads were re-called with MiXCR into one record per CDR3 protein. The sample records roughly 76,000 distinct CDR3 sequences, roughly 3% being singletons. The sequenced sample was PBMCs. All receptors derive from a woman in her fifties or sixties with multiple sclerosis. The CDR3 runs from the conserved cysteine through the conserved F or W. The D gene is left open where the match is weak. Size is stated for part of the rows, as once, few or many counts, or as a class when the clone is expanded.

CAISEVLGGVTDTQYF	TGTGCCATCAGTGAGGTACTCGGCGGGGTCACAGATACGCAGTATTTT	16	-	TRBJ2-3	many	TRBV10-3
CSAADRGSMNTEAFF	TGCAGTGCCGCCGACAGGGGGAGTATGAACACTGAAGCTTTCTTT	15	TRBD1	TRBJ1-1	many	TRBV20-1
CSAVRKGAEAFF	TGCAGTGCCGTTAGGAAGGGGGCTGAAGCTTTCTTT	12	-	TRBJ1-1	many	TRBV20-1
CSANQNSYEQYF	TGCAGTGCTAATCAGAATTCCTACGAGCAGTACTTC	12	-	TRBJ2-7	many	TRBV20-1
CASSLKRDREDEQFF	TGTGCCAGCAGCTTAAAACGGGACAGGGAAGATGAGCAGTTCTTC	15	TRBD1	TRBJ2-1	many	TRBV7-6
CASSLDPGLNTEAFF	TGCGCCAGCAGCTTGGACCCAGGGTTGAACACTGAAGCTTTCTTT	15	-	TRBJ1-1	many	TRBV5-1
CASSLAYGDEKLFF	TGTGCCAGCAGCTTGGCCTATGGGGATGAAAAACTGTTTTTT	14	-	TRBJ1-4	many	TRBV5-5
CSVLGGFGEKLFF	TGCAGCGTGTTAGGAGGTTTTGGTGAAAAACTGTTTTTT	13	-	TRBJ1-4	many	TRBV29-1
CASSLGRAGNQPQHF	TGTGCCAGCAGTTTAGGCAGGGCAGGTAATCAGCCCCAGCATTTT	15	-	TRBJ1-5	many	TRBV28
CSASDASGGALETQYF	TGCAGTGCTTCAGATGCTAGCGGGGGGGCTTTGGAGACCCAGTACTTC	16	TRBD2	TRBJ2-5	many	TRBV20-1
CASSPPDFYGYTF	TGTGCCAGCAGTCCCCCGGACTTCTATGGCTACACCTTC	13	-	TRBJ1-2	many	TRBV28
CASSAGQGAHEQYF	TGTGCCAGCAGCGCGGGACAGGGGGCGCACGAGCAGTACTTC	14	TRBD1	TRBJ2-7	many	TRBV7-3
CASSTSTGGNEKLFF	TGTGCCAGCAGTACATCGACAGGGGGTAATGAAAAACTGTTTTTT	15	TRBD1	TRBJ1-4	many	TRBV25-1
CASRRSGTSTDTQYF	TGTGCCAGCAGGCGATCCGGGACTAGCACAGATACGCAGTATTTT	15	-	TRBJ2-3	many	TRBV6-2/TRBV6-3
CASSQQGWELFF	TGTGCCAGCAGTCAACAGGGGTGGGAGCTGTTTTTT	12	TRBD1	TRBJ2-2	few	TRBV2
CSASLLGAGELFF	TGCAGTGCTAGTCTCCTAGGGGCCGGGGAGCTGTTTTTT	13	-	TRBJ2-2	-	TRBV20-1
CSARDFSGFYEQFF	TGCAGTGCTAGAGATTTTTCGGGGTTTTATGAGCAGTTCTTC	14	-	TRBJ2-1	many	TRBV20-1
CASSFSGIYQPQHF	TGTGCCAGCAGCTTCTCCGGGATATATCAGCCCCAGCATTTT	14	-	TRBJ1-5	many	TRBV7-9
CASSRPGGSPQETQYF	TGTGCCAGCAGCCGTCCTGGCGGGAGTCCCCAAGAGACCCAGTACTTC	16	TRBD2	TRBJ2-5	many	TRBV14
CSVNPRGPGTEAFF	TGCAGTGTGAACCCCCGGGGGCCGGGCACTGAAGCTTTCTTT	14	-	TRBJ1-1	many	TRBV20-1
CASSQRIGGQGAGRELFF	TGCGCCAGCAGCCAACGGATTGGGGGACAAGGAGCGGGCCGGGAGCTGTTTTTT	18	-	TRBJ2-2	many	TRBV4-3
CSALNRVGEAFF	TGCAGTGCTTTGAACAGGGTGGGTGAAGCTTTCTTT	12	-	TRBJ1-1	many	TRBV20-1
CASSPLGTSTDTQYF	TGTGCCAGCAGCCCACTGGGGACTAGCACAGATACGCAGTATTTT	15	-	TRBJ2-3	many	TRBV7-2
CATSRVRVGEAFF	TGTGCCACCAGCAGAGTGAGGGTCGGTGAAGCTTTCTTT	13	-	TRBJ1-1	few	TRBV15
CAISVKGGPQGNEQFF	TGTGCCATCAGTGTAAAGGGGGGACCGCAGGGCAATGAGCAGTTCTTC	16	-	TRBJ2-1	-	TRBV10-3
CSGREGWGTEAFF	TGCAGCGGCCGGGAGGGCTGGGGCACTGAAGCTTTCTTT	13	-	TRBJ1-1	many	TRBV29-1
CASSRGATETQYF	TGTGCCAGCTCCCGGGGGGCGACAGAGACCCAGTACTTC	13	-	TRBJ2-5	few	TRBV18
CASSRVSTNEKLFF	TGTGCCAGCAGCAGGGTTTCAACTAATGAAAAACTGTTTTTT	14	-	TRBJ1-4	many	TRBV7-2
CASSTYRAGEAFF	TGTGCCAGTAGTACCTACAGGGCCGGTGAAGCTTTCTTT	13	-	TRBJ1-1	many	TRBV19
CSAPRQGTEAFF	TGCAGTGCTCCTCGGCAGGGAACTGAAGCTTTCTTT	12	-	TRBJ1-1	many	TRBV20-1
CASRNPGSTGYTF	TGTGCCAGCAGGAATCCAGGGAGTACGGGCTACACCTTC	13	-	TRBJ1-2	many	TRBV6-5
CASSLAPLGVAGINEQFF	TGTGCCAGCAGCTTAGCTCCCCTCGGGGTAGCGGGGATTAATGAGCAGTTCTTC	18	TRBD2	TRBJ2-1	many	TRBV7-2
CASSLGLGSGNTIYF	TGTGCCAGCAGCTTAGGGCTCGGCTCTGGAAACACCATATATTTT	15	-	TRBJ1-3	many	TRBV7-2
CASSKSPVETQYF	TGCGCCAGCAGCAAATCCCCGGTGGAAACCCAGTACTTC	13	-	TRBJ2-5	many	TRBV5-1
CASSLAYGRAYPANEQFF	TGTGCCAGCAGTTTAGCCTACGGCAGAGCATACCCGGCCAATGAGCAGTTCTTC	18	-	TRBJ2-1	many	TRBV12-3/TRBV12-4
CASKSQGGTYEQYF	TGCGCCAGCAAATCACAGGGGGGGACCTACGAGCAGTACTTC	14	-	TRBJ2-7	many	TRBV10-2
CSALGAGDGYTF	TGCAGTGCTCTAGGGGCCGGGGACGGCTACACCTTC	12	-	TRBJ1-2	many	TRBV20-1
CSASDPRRGSNEQYF	TGCAGTGCTAGCGATCCGAGGCGCGGGAGTAACGAGCAGTACTTC	15	TRBD2	TRBJ2-7	many	TRBV20-1
CASSFQGANYGYTF	TGTGCCAGCAGTTTTCAGGGGGCCAACTATGGCTACACCTTC	14	TRBD1	TRBJ1-2	many	TRBV12-3/TRBV12-4
CASSLGDRVYNEQFF	TGCGCCAGCAGCTTGGGGGACAGGGTTTACAATGAGCAGTTCTTC	15	TRBD1	TRBJ2-1	many	TRBV5-1
CASSLTAGNTQETQYF	TGTGCCAGCAGCTTAACGGCAGGGAACACCCAAGAGACCCAGTACTTC	16	-	TRBJ2-5	many	TRBV7-6
CASSPQGLMGSNQPQHF	TGTGCCAGCAGTCCACAGGGGCTGATGGGTAGCAATCAGCCCCAGCATTTT	17	TRBD1	TRBJ1-5	-	TRBV7-2
CASSLEGEGVINTEAFF	TGTGCCAGCAGCTTAGAGGGGGAAGGGGTGATTAACACTGAAGCTTTCTTT	17	-	TRBJ1-1	many	TRBV7-2
CASSHFGTDAPYEQYF	TGCGCCAGCAGCCATTTTGGGACGGACGCGCCCTACGAGCAGTACTTC	16	-	TRBJ2-7	many	TRBV4-3
CSARRPTYNEQFF	TGCAGTGCGCGACGGCCAACCTACAATGAGCAGTTCTTC	13	-	TRBJ2-1	many	TRBV20-1
CASSLLRGENTGELFF	TGTGCCAGCAGCTTACTTCGGGGGGAGAACACCGGGGAGCTGTTTTTT	16	TRBD2	TRBJ2-2	many	TRBV11-2
CASSIQGFGPQHF	TGTGCCAGCAGCATACAGGGGTTTGGCCCCCAGCATTTT	13	TRBD1	TRBJ1-5	many	TRBV7-2
CASNIGTNTYEQYF	TGTGCCAGCAACATCGGGACTAATACCTACGAGCAGTACTTC	14	TRBD2	TRBJ2-7	many	TRBV7-2
CASSIHGPSGSEQFF	TGTGCCAGTAGTATCCACGGACCGAGTGGGAGTGAGCAGTTCTTC	15	-	TRBJ2-1	many	TRBV19
CASSLDDRGIQPQHF	TGTGCCAGCAGCTTAGACGACAGGGGCATTCAGCCCCAGCATTTT	15	TRBD1	TRBJ1-5	many	TRBV7-2
CASSYGENNEQFF	TGTGCCAGCAGTTACGGGGAAAACAATGAGCAGTTCTTC	13	-	TRBJ2-1	many	TRBV6-2/TRBV6-3
CSVALGASAYEQYF	TGCAGTGTTGCGCTAGGGGCTAGCGCCTACGAGCAGTACTTC	14	-	TRBJ2-7	many	TRBV20-1
CAIRDSEEGPNQPQHF	TGTGCCATCAGGGATTCCGAGGAAGGGCCCAATCAGCCCCAGCATTTT	16	-	TRBJ1-5	many	TRBV10-3
CASSPGTSGRYNEQFF	TGTGCCAGCAGCCCAGGGACTAGCGGGAGATACAATGAGCAGTTCTTC	16	TRBD2	TRBJ2-1	many	TRBV7-3
CASSVGTSATGFYNEQFF	TGCGCCAGCAGCGTAGGGACTAGCGCGACCGGTTTTTACAATGAGCAGTTCTTC	18	TRBD2	TRBJ2-1	many	TRBV5-1
CASSQVPGEAYEQYF	TGTGCCAGCAGCCAAGTACCAGGGGAGGCCTACGAGCAGTACTTC	15	-	TRBJ2-7	many	TRBV3-1
CASSFFPKEKGTNYGYTF	TGTGCCAGCAGCTTTTTCCCGAAGGAAAAGGGGACTAACTATGGCTACACCTTC	18	-	TRBJ1-2	-	TRBV11-2